Sequencing of this T cell receptor beta chain was carried out in a study of T cell changes during pregnancy in multiple sclerosis. This CDR3 contains 17 residues. The germline gives CDR1 SEHNR, CDR2 FQNEAQ (reference sequence). The V and J ends lost 5 bases and 0 bases respectively, with 20 bases between them. The data were produced by immunoSEQ multiplex PCR, yet TCRdb's version contains in-frame clones alone and is incomplete. The sample lists some 29,000 clones; about 87% were seen once. This receptor was taken from a female donor with multiple sclerosis, enrolled in a pregnancy study. The gene calls are TRBV7-9 and TRBJ2-7; D ambiguous. Sample: CD8+ T cells from peripheral blood mononuclear cells, taken before pregnancy. The CDR3 sequence is CASSGSLNGRGSYEQYF. DNA for the CDR3: TGTGCCAGCAGCGGAAGTTTGAATGGTCGAGGCTCCTACGAGCAGTACTTC.